This T cell receptor (beta chain) was recovered during a study of T-cell memory formation after mild COVID-19. Whole-study results and caveats: Pre-infection memory already had some responding clones, implying cross-reactive memory joined.

This clonotype turned up a few times. Its antigen is not identified. TCRdb ran MiXCR on the 5' RACE reads and lists one entry per CDR3 protein. The table lists around 320,000 distinct CDR3 sequences, over 25% of them singletons. This CDR3 comprises 15 residues. V shed 7 bases, J shed 6 bases, and the junction held 7 bases outside the gene matches. J is TRBJ1-6 and V is TRBV12-3 or TRBV12-4; 9 bases are a match to TRBD1. The receptor was derived from an adult woman who had mild COVID-19 (a few samples of this study predate the infection). Cell type and time point are not known. Sequenced sample: PBMCs or a T cell subset sorted from them (not recorded which). The CDR3 region has the DNA TGTGCCAGCAACCGACAGGGGGTCGGTAATTCACCCCTCCACTTT. Translation: CASNRQGVGNSPLHF.